This is a list of T cell receptor beta chains from one sample in a study of T cell responses to AZD1222 COVID-19 vaccine. Data came from immunoSEQ multiplex PCR; TCRdb stores just in-frame clones and leaves some out. The sample lists roughly 13,000 clones, roughly 80% seen once, with approximately 40% in the top ten. Sequenced here: peripheral blood, sampled 28 days after the second AZD1222 dose. Receptors were obtained from an adult who received the AZD1222 COVID-19 vaccine. Each CDR3 is given without its conserved first and last residue. Only some rows state a clone size, as once, few, many or a class for expanded clones.

-,TRBJ2-7,TRBV7-9,ASSARDREVHEQY
-,TRBJ1-5,TRBV29-1,SVEDQGGQPQH
-,TRBJ1-4,TRBV27,ASSNLREYHEKLF
-,TRBJ2-3,TRBV7-6,ASSLAVGSGGDTQY
-,TRBJ2-7,TRBV4-2,ASSQEAGTAGYEQY
-,TRBJ2-7,TRBV9,ASSVTGDYLREQY
-,TRBJ1-1,TRBV5-4,ASSLVRGRYTEAF
-,TRBJ1-2,TRBV12-3/TRBV12-4,ASSLSRGGYT
-,TRBJ2-7,TRBV13,ASSFRREGSYEQY
once,TRBJ2-7,TRBV6-2/TRBV6-3,ASSSGAGGSYEQY
-,TRBJ2-2,TRBV7-2,ASNDNPQGVGELF
-,TRBJ1-5,TRBV6-4,ASKGDGNQPQH
-,TRBJ2-1,TRBV7-2,ASSLQEVAGRNEQF
-,TRBJ2-5,TRBV14,ASAMGETQY
-,TRBJ1-2,TRBV19,ASSWDRGGAYGYT
few,TRBJ1-3,TRBV4-1,ASSQALRNTIY
-,TRBJ1-2,TRBV7-9,ASSHFAGDYGYT
-,TRBJ1-2,TRBV28,ASRTTGTGAQGYT
few,TRBJ1-2,TRBV2,ASSEISFANYGYT
-,TRBJ2-7,TRBV29-1,SVEEGAGYEQY
hyperexpanded,TRBJ2-1,TRBV7-9,ASSSPSAGNEQF
-,TRBJ2-2,TRBV30,AWTGFGGELF
-,TRBJ1-5,TRBV10-3,AIPQRGDSNSNQPQH
-,TRBJ2-6,TRBV30,AWSRPRDRGLFSGANVLT
-,TRBJ1-5,TRBV5-8,ASSPTGLGQPQH
-,TRBJ1-1,TRBV6-2/TRBV6-3,ASSYRPDREAF
-,TRBJ2-5,TRBV29-1,SAPVGLETQY
-,TRBJ2-1,TRBV7-6,ASSLFSAGGPNEQF
once,TRBJ2-3,TRBV11-2,ASSSPSTDTQY
-,TRBJ2-1,TRBV12-5,ASGLVRSGAEAYNEQF
once,TRBJ1-6,TRBV28,ASIPGGTVSNSPLH
few,TRBJ1-1,TRBV2,ASSGRPMNTEAF
-,TRBJ2-5,TRBV6-5,ASSYDRGGETQY
once,TRBJ2-3,TRBV6-5,ASNQSTSTDTQY
-,TRBJ2-1,TRBV9,ASSPSGAGASYNEQF
-,TRBJ2-7,TRBV28,ASSPQNYEQY
-,TRBJ1-6,TRBV3-1/TRBV3-2,ASSISGLIHHNSPLH
-,TRBJ1-4,TRBV4-3,ASSQEGRKNEKLF
-,TRBJ2-2,TRBV5-6,ATGLGSGELF
-,TRBJ2-1,TRBV11-2,ASSRSLNEQF
-,TRBJ1-1,TRBV11-2,ASSLGGFGRLNTEAF
-,TRBJ1-1,TRBV5-1,ASSLLQGDTEAF
-,TRBJ1-4,TRBV14,ASSLWAGTEKLF
-,TRBJ1-5,TRBV12-5,ASAVRGHSNQPQH
-,TRBJ2-3,TRBV2,ASSHDRGGVADTQY
-,TRBJ2-4,TRBV7-9,ASSRGSGIQY
-,TRBJ2-7,TRBV25-1,ASSEGNRGIYEQY
-,TRBJ1-1,TRBV29-1,SVGPGMNTEAF
-,TRBJ1-3,TRBV5-6,ASTPASGPGRTIY
-,TRBJ2-3,TRBV5-1,ASSLDGQSTDTQY
few,TRBJ1-2,TRBV5-6,ASSFSSGYT
-,TRBJ2-1,TRBV14,ASSPRDRAYNEQF
-,TRBJ2-3,TRBV3-1/TRBV3-2,ASSRKSKADTQY